These 15 T cell receptor beta chains originate from one sample sequenced in a study of blood T cell repertoires in COVID-19. Libraries were prepared by immunoSEQ multiplex PCR; TCRdb keeps only in-frame clonotypes and omits some of them. This table holds 100,000 to 110,000 clones, 90% to 95% found once. The sample consisted of peripheral blood. Source of these receptors: a man between 50 and 59 years old with active COVID-19.

The chain combines TRBV30 with TRBJ1-2; possibly TRBD1 for D (6 bases). The CDR3 length is 15 residues. Trimming removed 0 bases at V and 2 bases at J, with 13 bases between. CDR1 GTSNPN and CDR2 SVGIG come from the germline V gene (reference sequence). CDR3: CAWSVGGGGNYGYTF. CDR3 DNA sequence: TGTGCCTGGAGTGTGGGAGGGGGAGGCAACTATGGCTACACCTTC.

This chain uses TRBV2 with TRBJ2-1; TRBD2 matches 8 bases. The CDR3 is 13 residues long. The germline V gene encodes CDR1 SNHLY and CDR2 FYNNEI. The V segment lost 3 bases and the J segment 6 bases; nucleotides outside the gene matches: 1. CDR3 DNA sequence: TGTGCCAGCAGTGAGGGACTAGTCAATGAGCAGTTCTTC. This gives the protein CASSEGLVNEQFF. Full variable domain (rest looked up from reference TRBV2 and TRBJ2-1): EPEVTQTPSHQVTQMGQEVILRCVPISNHLYFYWYRQILGQKVEFLVSFYNNEISEKSEIFDDQFSVERPDGSNFTLKIRSTKLEDSAMYFCASSEGLVNEQFFGPGTRLTVL.

The gene calls are TRBV5-1 and TRBJ2-2; D is possibly TRBD1 (6 bases). The CDR3 is 15 residues long. Germline CDR1 is SGHRS and CDR2 is YFSETQ. Trimming left V 5 bases short and J 5 bases short, with 16 bases between. CDR3 in amino acids: CASRPRGGVTGELFF. The CDR3 nucleotides are TGCGCCAGCAGGCCGAGAGGGGGTGTTACCGGGGAGCTGTTTTTT.

The chain is built from TRBV7-2 and TRBJ1-2; D perhaps matches TRBD1 (6 bases). Trimming removed 5 bases from V and 5 bases from J, with 18 bases in between. This CDR3 contains 15 residues. CDR1 and CDR2 (germline): SGHTA, FQGNSA. CDR3 sequence: CASSHRTEGEYGYTF. CDR3 bases: TGTGCCAGCAGCCATCGGACAGAGGGAGAGTATGGCTACACCTTC.

This rearrangement joins TRBV14 to TRBJ2-7; 10 bases agree with TRBD2. Trimming took 2 bases from V and 1 from J; bases not matched to a gene: 5. CDR1 is SGHDN and CDR2 is FVKESK in the germline V gene. The CDR3 spans 16 residues. CDR3 DNA sequence: TGTGCCAGCAGCCAAAAGCTTAGCGGGGGGTCCTACGAGCAGTACTTC. It yields the protein CASSQKLSGGSYEQYF.

The V call is TRBV15, the J call TRBJ2-3; D is unclear. CDR1 LNHNV and CDR2 YYDKDF come from the germline V gene (reference sequence). Trimming took off 1 base at V and 0 bases at J, with 14 bases between the two ends. This CDR3 is 17 amino acids long. The CDR3 DNA reads as TGTGCCACCAGCAGAGGGATAGCCGGCCCTAGCACAGATACGCAGTATTTT. Its translation is CATSRGIAGPSTDTQYF.

The chain couples TRBV7-2 to TRBJ2-3; the match to TRBD2 covers 7 bases. CDR1 and CDR2 (germline): SGHTA, FQGNSA. The trim removed 5 bases at V and 4 bases at J, leaving 15 bases unmatched. This CDR3 is 17 amino acids long. CDR3 sequence reads: CASSPLSTSRAPDTQYF. For the CDR3, the DNA is TGTGCCAGCAGCCCCCTATCGACTAGCCGTGCCCCAGATACGCAGTATTTT.

CDR3 sequence reads: CASSPANRASNQPQHF. CDR3 bases: TGTGCCAGCTCACCAGCAAACAGGGCTAGCAATCAGCCCCAGCATTTT. This chain connects TRBV18 to TRBJ1-5; TRBD1 is a possible D gene (6 bases). Germline CDR1 and CDR2: KGHSH and LQKENI. Trimming took 2 bases from V and 0 from J, leaving 11 bases between them. The CDR3 has 16 residues. The variable domain in full, with the rest retrieved from reference TRBV18 and TRBJ1-5, is NAGVMQNPRHLVRRRGQEARLRCSPMKGHSHVYWYRQLPEEGLKFMVYLQKENIIDESGMPKERFSAEFPKEGPSILRIQQVVRGDSAAYFCASSPANRASNQPQHFGDGTRLSIL.

The chain joins TRBV11-2 to TRBJ2-7, with TRBD1 matching 8 bases. This CDR3 comprises 14 residues. CDR1 is SGHAT, CDR2 FQNNGV, per germline. With 5 bases clipped from V and 6 bases from J, the junction kept 9 bases outside the gene matches. The CDR3 sequence: CASSAGTGNREQYV. The CDR3 DNA reads as TGTGCCAGCAGCGCCGGGACAGGAAACCGCGAGCAGTACGTC.

The rearrangement uses TRBV10-3 and TRBJ2-5; D is unclear. This CDR3 is built from 14 residues. From germline, CDR1 is ENHRY and CDR2 SYGVKD. Trimming took 1 base from V and 5 from J, leaving 11 bases between them. Here the CDR3 reads CAISELAAMETQYF. The DNA for the CDR3 is TGTGCCATCAGTGAGTTGGCAGCGATGGAGACCCAGTACTTC.

The chain couples TRBV20-1 to TRBJ1-2; unclear D gene. Per germline, CDR1 DFQATT and CDR2 SNEGSKA (reference sequence). There are 11 residues in the CDR3. Trimming left V 0 bases short and J 5 bases short, with 4 bases between. CDR3 sequence: CSARDSYGYTF. DNA for the CDR3: TGCAGTGCTAGAGATTCGTATGGCTACACCTTC.

This chain links TRBV18 with TRBJ2-1, with D possibly TRBD2 on 6 matching bases. Germline assignment: CDR1 KGHSH and CDR2 LQKENI. This CDR3 comprises 14 residues. V lost 3 bases and J lost 6, with 12 bases in between. The CDR3 here is CASSPAPGSNEQFF. The CDR3 coding sequence is TGTGCCAGCTCACCGGCTCCCGGGAGCAATGAGCAGTTCTTC.

The CDR3 DNA sequence: TGTGCCTGGAGGAGGGAGGGCCTCGAGACCCAGTACTTC. Its translation is CAWRREGLETQYF. The rearrangement links TRBV30 to TRBJ2-5; 7 bases map to TRBD2. Losses at the gene ends were 3 bases for V and 5 bases for J; bases not matched to a gene: 6. The CDR3 runs 13 residues. CDR1 is GTSNPN and CDR2 is SVGIG in the germline V gene (reference sequence).

The rearrangement uses TRBV6-5 and TRBJ2-2; 7 bases align to TRBD1. CDR1 and CDR2 (germline): MNHEY, SVGAGI. V was pared by 6 bases and J by 1 base, with 2 bases of the junction left unmatched. This CDR3 region has 14 residues. The DNA for the CDR3 is TGTGCCAGCAGGCGACAGGGGAACACCGGGGAGCTGTTTTTT. Its protein is CASRRQGNTGELFF.

The rearrangement links TRBV19 to TRBJ2-3, with 8 bases matching TRBD2. The CDR3 is made up of 16 amino acids. J was trimmed by 4 bases and V by 6 bases; bases with no gene match: 12. The germline V gene has CDR1 LNHDA and CDR2 SQIVND (reference sequence). The CDR3 DNA sequence: TGTGCCAGTAGCGCCCTCCGAGCGGGAGACGCAGATACGCAGTATTTT. Protein product: CASSALRAGDADTQYF.